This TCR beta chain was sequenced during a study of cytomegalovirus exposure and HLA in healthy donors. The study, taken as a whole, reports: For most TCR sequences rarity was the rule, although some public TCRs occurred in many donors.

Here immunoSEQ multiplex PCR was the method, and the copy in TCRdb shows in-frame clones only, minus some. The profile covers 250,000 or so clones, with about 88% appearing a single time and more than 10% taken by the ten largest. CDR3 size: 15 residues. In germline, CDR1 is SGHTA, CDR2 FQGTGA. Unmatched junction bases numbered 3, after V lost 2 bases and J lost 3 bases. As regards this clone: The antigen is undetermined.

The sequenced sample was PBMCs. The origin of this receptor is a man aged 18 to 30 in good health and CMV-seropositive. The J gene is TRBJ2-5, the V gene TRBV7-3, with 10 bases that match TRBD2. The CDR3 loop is CASSLSGLAEETQYF. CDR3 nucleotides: TGTGCCAGCAGCTTATCTGGACTAGCGGAAGAGACCCAGTACTTC.